These 28 T cell receptor beta chains share one sample of origin, sequenced in a study of OX40 agonist ivuxolimab in advanced cancers. Using immunoSEQ multiplex PCR, the repertoire was profiled, and TCRdb retains in-frame clones only, with some absent. Among over 30,000 clones listed, 92% were seen once. The sequenced sample was CD4+ or CD8+ T cells sorted from blood, obtained in a trial of the OX40 agonist ivuxolimab. Receptor source: an adult with an advanced solid tumor such as melanoma, head and neck, liver or kidney cancer.

This chain joins TRBV28 and TRBJ1-2; D may be TRBD1 (5 bases). Looked up from germline, CDR1 is MDHEN and CDR2 is SYDVKM. The germline V and J ends were trimmed by 4 bases and 4 bases, with 10 bases remaining between them. This CDR3 is built from 13 residues. CDR3 coding DNA: TGTGCCAGCAGTTCGACAGTAATCTATGGCTACACCTTC. It translates to CASSSTVIYGYTF.

The chain employs TRBV30 and TRBJ2-3, with 7 bases matching TRBD2. Germline V lookup: CDR1 GTSNPN, CDR2 SVGIG (reference sequence). The CDR3 has 16 residues. Trimming took 0 bases from V and 9 from J; bases not matched to a gene: 15. CDR3 in amino acids: CAWSVSGLGNIRTQYF. Written as DNA, the CDR3 is TGTGCCTGGAGTGTATCAGGACTAGGTAATATCCGCACGCAGTATTTT. The full variable domain, with the rest looked up from reference TRBV30 and TRBJ2-3, is SQTIHQWPATLVQPVGSPLSLECTVEGTSNPNLYWYRQAAGRGLQLLFYSVGIGQISSEVPQNLSASRPQDRQFILSSKKLLLSDSGFYLCAWSVSGLGNIRTQYFGPGTRLTVL.

The chain combines TRBV19 with TRBJ2-1; 7 positions match TRBD2. This CDR3 is built from 16 residues. Losses at the gene ends were 3 bases for V and 0 bases for J; bases not matched to a gene: 5. Germline loops: CDR1 LNHDA, CDR2 SQIVND (reference sequence). CDR3 DNA: TGTGCCAGTAGTATGCAAGCGGGGAGCTCCTACAATGAGCAGTTCTTC. Its translation is CASSMQAGSSYNEQFF.

The rearrangement uses TRBV28 and TRBJ1-1; TRBD1 aligns across 7 bases. Per the germline V gene, CDR1 is MDHEN and CDR2 is SYDVKM. Trimming at V came to 5 bases and at J to 1 base, leaving 4 bases not matched to a gene. The CDR3 totals 14 residues. The CDR3, as DNA: TGTGCCAGCAGTCTGGGACAGCAGAACACTGAAGCTTTCTTT. Amino acid sequence: CASSLGQQNTEAFF.

Only one count was recorded for this clone. The chain has TRBV4-3 and TRBJ2-1, with D uncertain. Germline CDR1 LGHNA, CDR2 YSLEER. This CDR3 comprises 13 residues. V shed 0 bases and J shed 8 bases, with 8 bases lying between them. The CDR3 DNA follows: TGCGCCAGCAGCCAAGAAGTTCGAGATGAGCAGTTCTTC. Its protein product is CASSQEVRDEQFF.

The chain recombines TRBV5-6 with TRBJ1-1; D call uncertain. Between the trimmed V and J ends, which lost 4 bases and 4 bases, there was a span of 14 bases. Germline V gene data show CDR1 as SGHDT and CDR2 as YYEEEE. This CDR3 is 14 amino acids long. The CDR3 spells CASSPSLEGTEAFF. As DNA, the CDR3 is TGTGCCAGCAGCCCTTCTCTCGAAGGCACTGAAGCTTTCTTT. The full variable domain, its missing parts supplied by reference TRBV5-6 and TRBJ1-1, is DAGVTQSPTHLIKTRGQQVTLRCSPKSGHDTVSWYQQALGQGPQFIFQYYEEEERQRGNFPDRFSGHQFPNYSSELNVNALLLGDSALYLCASSPSLEGTEAFFGQGTRLTVV.

The chain combines TRBV6-1 with TRBJ2-5; the D call may be TRBD1 or TRBD2 (5 bases each). The germline V gene has CDR1 MNHNS and CDR2 SASEGT. This CDR3 has 15 amino acids. The V end was cut by 2 bases, the J end by 10 bases, with 20 bases between. The CDR3 protein is CASSEPGRRRDGQYF. The DNA of the CDR3 is TGTGCCAGCAGTGAACCGGGACGGAGAAGAGACGGCCAGTACTTC.

The chain carries TRBV6-1 and TRBJ2-1; TRBD1 matches at 8 bases. J lost 12 bases, V lost 1 base, and 8 bases had no gene match. This CDR3 spans 14 amino acids. Germline CDR1 is MNHNS and CDR2 is SASEGT. The CDR3 reads CASSEGTGYPGQFF. CDR3 in DNA: TGTGCCAGCAGTGAAGGGACAGGGTATCCCGGGCAGTTCTTC.

The chain combines TRBV19 with TRBJ1-1, with 11 bases matching TRBD1. Germline-derived CDR1 and CDR2 are LNHDA and SQIVND (reference sequence). V was clipped by 0 bases and J by 5 bases; unmatched bases: 8. The CDR3 length is 17 residues. The CDR3 nucleotides are TGTGCCAGTAGTATAGAAGGGACAGGGGGTATAGGGACTGAAGCTTTCTTT. This codes for CASSIEGTGGIGTEAFF.

The CDR3, as DNA: TGTGCCAGCAGTAAATCCCGGGACAGGGGAGATGAAAAACTGTTTTTT. Amino acid sequence: CASSKSRDRGDEKLFF. The chain is built from TRBV27 and TRBJ1-4; TRBD1 aligns across 10 bases. The CDR3 consists of 16 residues. The V segment lost 5 bases and the J segment 6 bases; nucleotides outside the gene matches: 9. The germline V gene has CDR1 MNHEY and CDR2 SMNVEV (reference sequence).

V gene TRBV5-4 combines with J gene TRBJ1-2, with a possible D match to TRBD1 (6 bases). Per the germline V gene, CDR1 is SGHNT and CDR2 is YYREEE (reference sequence). CDR3 length: 12 residues. V was clipped by 3 bases and J by 4 bases, with 7 bases between them. CDR3 protein: CASSWDIYGYTF. Here the CDR3 DNA reads TGTGCCAGCAGCTGGGACATCTATGGCTACACCTTC.

The chain links TRBV28 to TRBJ1-2; D unresolved. V lost 2 bases and J 5 bases, leaving 18 bases between the germline ends. CDR3 size: 16 residues. The germline V gene has CDR1 MDHEN and CDR2 SYDVKM. The CDR3 DNA sequence: TGTGCCAGCAGTTTAAGCCTACAAATGGGTTTATATGGCTACACCTTC. Translation: CASSLSLQMGLYGYTF.

Remarks on this clone: Other DNA sequences of this sample code for an identical CDR3. The J gene is TRBJ2-5, the V gene TRBV5-5; D is perhaps TRBD1 (7 bases). The V gene's germline CDR1 is SGHKS and CDR2 YYEKEE (reference sequence). The CDR3 has 15 residues. V lost 0 bases to trimming and J lost 4 bases, with 13 bases between them. CDR3 nucleotides: TGTGCCAGCAGCTTGGTCAGGGGGGTAGGAGAGACCCAGTACTTC. This sequence encodes CASSLVRGVGETQYF.

This chain connects TRBV7-2 to TRBJ1-5; D might be TRBD1 (6 bases). The germline CDR1 and CDR2 sequences are SGHTA and FQGNSA. Trimming shortened V by 1 base and J by 7 bases, and 11 bases separated the two germline ends. The CDR3 has 14 amino acids. CDR3 sequence: CASSLVTQGQPQHF. CDR3 DNA: TGTGCCAGCAGCTTAGTTACTCAGGGGCAGCCCCAGCATTTT.

This chain connects TRBV15 to TRBJ2-5; the match to TRBD2 covers 8 bases. The CDR3 is made up of 18 amino acids. Trimming at V came to 1 base and at J to 5 bases, leaving 15 bases not matched to a gene. CDR1 is LNHNV and CDR2 is YYDKDF in the germline V gene (reference sequence). The CDR3 DNA is TGTGCCACCAGCAGAGTGGGAGTAGGCGGGGGGCGATGGGAGACCCAGTACTTC. Encoded protein: CATSRVGVGGGRWETQYF.

This chain connects TRBV27 to TRBJ2-7; 8 nucleotides align to TRBD2. V shed 5 bases, J shed 2 bases, and the junction held 8 bases outside the gene matches. CDR1 is MNHEY, CDR2 SMNVEV, per germline (reference sequence). There are 15 residues in the CDR3. The CDR3 coding sequence is TGTGCCAGCAGTCCCTCGGGGGGGCGGCCCTACGAGCAGTACTTC. This gives the protein CASSPSGGRPYEQYF.

V gene TRBV7-9 combines with J gene TRBJ2-3; D ambiguous. V gave up 5 bases and J gave up 7 bases, with 10 bases separating them. The CDR3 length is 12 residues. Germline assignment: CDR1 SEHNR and CDR2 FQNEAQ (reference sequence). CDR3 region: CASSPDGYTQYF. CDR3 in DNA: TGTGCCAGCAGCCCCGACGGGTATACGCAGTATTTT. The whole variable domain, filled in from reference TRBV7-9 and TRBJ2-3, reads DTGVSQNPRHKITKRGQNVTFRCDPISEHNRLYWYRQTLGQGPEFLTYFQNEAQLEKSRLLSDRFSAERPKGSFSTLEIQRTEQGDSAMYLCASSPDGYTQYFGPGTRLTVL.

The V gene is TRBV6-4, the J gene TRBJ2-2, with 8 bases identical to TRBD2. CDR1 MRHNA and CDR2 SNTAGT come from the germline V gene. Losses at the gene ends were 5 bases for V and 2 bases for J; bases not matched to a gene: 4. This CDR3 spans 15 amino acids. In nucleotides, the CDR3 is TGTGCCAGCAGTCCAACTAGCGGTAACACCGGGGAGCTGTTTTTT. It codes for CASSPTSGNTGELFF.

This clone was recorded only once. The gene calls are TRBV5-1 and TRBJ2-3, with 7 positions matching TRBD2. From germline, CDR1 is SGHRS and CDR2 YFSETQ. V lost 0 bases and J lost 0; bases outside the gene matches: 1. The CDR3 loop spans 15 amino acids. CDR3 in DNA: TGCGCCAGCAGCTTGGGGGACTACAGCACAGATACGCAGTATTTT. Its translation: CASSLGDYSTDTQYF.

A single count supports this clone. This chain connects TRBV18 to TRBJ1-2; 9 bases line up with TRBD1. The CDR3 covers 16 residues. The germline V gene has CDR1 KGHSH and CDR2 LQKENI. The trim removed 3 bases at V and 5 bases at J, leaving 10 bases unmatched. CDR3 region: CASSPGAGQGEYGYTF. DNA of the CDR3: TGTGCCAGCTCACCTGGCGCGGGACAGGGAGAGTATGGCTACACCTTC.

The chain carries TRBV28 and TRBJ1-5, with D tentatively TRBD1 (5 bases). CDR3 length equals 12 residues. Germline-derived CDR1 and CDR2 are MDHEN and SYDVKM. Between the trimmed V and J ends, which lost 9 bases and 4 bases, there was a span of 10 bases. The CDR3 sequence: CASNAGNQPQHF. The CDR3 bases are TGTGCCAGTAACGCAGGGAATCAGCCCCAGCATTTT.

The chain recombines TRBV10-3 with TRBJ1-5, with 7 bases that match TRBD1. V was clipped by 8 bases and J by 3 bases; unmatched bases: 1. Germline-derived CDR1 and CDR2 are ENHRY and SYGVKD. This CDR3 is 12 amino acids long. DNA for the CDR3: TGTGCCATCGGACAGGACAATCAGCCCCAGCATTTT. It is translated as CAIGQDNQPQHF.

The genes are TRBV18 and TRBJ2-2; TRBD2 matches 9 bases. Losses at the gene ends were 1 base for V and 3 bases for J; bases not matched to a gene: 6. The CDR3 covers 17 residues. CDR1 is KGHSH and CDR2 is LQKENI in the germline V gene. The CDR3 DNA sequence: TGTGCCAGCTCACCACTAGAACTAGCGGGTTACACCGGGGAGCTGTTTTTT. Translating it yields CASSPLELAGYTGELFF.

The chain uses TRBV6-1 and TRBJ2-3, with TRBD1 matching over 12 bases. The CDR3 loop spans 14 amino acids. Per the germline V gene, CDR1 is MNHNS and CDR2 is SASEGT. After removal of 8 bases from V and 5 bases from J, the junction contained 5 bases not matched to a gene. CDR3 sequence reads: CASRDRGQIDTQYF. The CDR3 nucleotides read TGTGCCAGCCGGGACAGGGGGCAGATAGATACGCAGTATTTT.

The J gene is TRBJ2-3, the V gene TRBV27; a possible D gene is TRBD1 (7 bases). There are 15 residues in the CDR3. CDR1 is MNHEY, CDR2 SMNVEV, per germline (reference sequence). V lost 3 bases to trimming and J lost 8 bases, with 18 bases between them. The CDR3 sequence is CASSFGDREAATQYF. CDR3 sequence (DNA): TGTGCCAGCAGTTTTGGAGACAGGGAGGCAGCTACGCAGTATTTT.

The rearrangement links TRBV19 to TRBJ2-6, with D perhaps being TRBD1 or TRBD2 (6 bases each). The V end was cut by 3 bases, the J end by 4 bases, with 16 bases between. The CDR3 is made up of 17 amino acids. The V gene's germline CDR1 is LNHDA and CDR2 SQIVND (reference sequence). CDR3 amino acids: CASSILIGGSGANVLTF. CDR3 nucleotides: TGTGCCAGTAGTATTTTAATCGGGGGCTCAGGGGCCAACGTCCTGACTTTC.

A single count supports this clone. The chain joins TRBV2 to TRBJ2-5; D might be TRBD2 (5 bases). The CDR3 extends over 19 amino acids. The germline gives CDR1 SNHLY, CDR2 FYNNEI. V was shortened by 8 bases and J by 1 base, with 29 bases between the two germline ends. DNA for the CDR3: TGTGCCAGCCGGAAAGGGAGTAGCGTTAGGGCCCCCTTCCAAGAGACCCAGTACTTC. This gives the protein CASRKGSSVRAPFQETQYF.

The chain recombines TRBV4-1 with TRBJ2-1; TRBD1 matches at 7 bases. V lost 1 base and J lost 8; bases outside the gene matches: 8. Germline assignment: CDR1 MGHRA and CDR2 YSYEKL. The length of the CDR3 is 15 residues. The CDR3 region is CASSQAISDRHEQFF. The DNA for the CDR3 is TGCGCCAGCAGCCAAGCCATTTCGGACAGGCATGAGCAGTTCTTC.